This T cell receptor beta chain is drawn from a study of blood T cell repertoires in COVID-19. Overall study: The cDNA or gDNA used as material had been derived from T cells, B-cell-depleted T cells, or PBMCs.

Using immunoSEQ multiplex PCR, the repertoire was profiled, and TCRdb retains in-frame clones only, with some absent. The sample includes 200,000 to 250,000 clones, almost 90% of them seen just once. The V end was cut by 7 bases, the J end by 3 bases, with 16 bases between. CDR3 size: 14 residues. The germline V gene has CDR1 SGHRS and CDR2 YFSETQ. Sequenced material: peripheral blood. This rearrangement joins TRBV5-1 to TRBJ1-1; a possible D gene is TRBD1 (6 bases). This sequence was found in a man aged 18 to 30 with active or convalescent COVID-19. The CDR3 region has the DNA TGCGCCAGCCGACCCTACAGGGTTGACACTGAAGCTTTCTTT. Protein sequence: CASRPYRVDTEAFF.